Presented here are 14 T cell receptor beta chains from one specimen sequenced in a study of TIL therapy for anti-PD-1-resistant metastatic lung cancer. The immunoSEQ assay was v3. Only in-frame clones appear in the TCRdb table, and some are missing; sequencing was by immunoSEQ multiplex PCR. The sample consists of about 45,000 clones, roughly 78% of them appearing once. The time point here: pre-treatment sample, taken before nivolumab and TIL therapy. Sequenced material: blood, taken at baseline. The receptors here all came from a man aged 70 or older with non-small cell lung cancer.

The V and J genes are TRBV7-6 and TRBJ2-3; D may match TRBD1 or TRBD2 (5 bases each). V was clipped by 5 bases and J by 0 bases, with 18 bases between them. CDR3 length: 17 residues. Germline V gene data show CDR1 as SGHVS and CDR2 as FNYEAQ. In DNA, the CDR3 is TGTGCCAGCAGCCCCGGGACCCTTAGGGGTAGCACAGATACGCAGTATTTT. Translated, it gives CASSPGTLRGSTDTQYF. Full variable domain (rest looked up from reference TRBV7-6 and TRBJ2-3): GAGVSQSPRYKVTKRGQDVALRCDPISGHVSLYWYRQALGQGPEFLTYFNYEAQQDKSGLPNDRFSAERPEGSISTLTIQRTEQRDSAMYRCASSPGTLRGSTDTQYFGPGTRLTVL.

The CDR3 loop is CASRPGSGHSNQPQHF. CDR3 sequence (DNA): TGTGCCAGCAGACCAGGGTCTGGACATAGCAATCAGCCCCAGCATTTT. The chain carries TRBV27 and TRBJ1-5; maybe TRBD1 (5 bases). The germline V gene encodes CDR1 MNHEY and CDR2 SMNVEV (reference sequence). CDR3 size: 16 residues. The V end was cut by 6 bases, the J end by 0 bases, with 15 bases between.

The chain has TRBV5-1 and TRBJ1-3, with a weak D call TRBD1 (5 bases). V dropped 0 bases and J dropped 3 bases, with 10 bases sitting between them. Germline CDR1 reads SGHRS; CDR2 reads YFSETQ. The CDR3 extends over 15 amino acids. The CDR3 nucleotides read TGCGCCAGCAGCTTGGAGGGAGGGGATGGAAACACCATATATTTT. Protein sequence: CASSLEGGDGNTIYF.

The chain links TRBV29-1 to TRBJ2-5; TRBD1 aligns across 7 bases. The germline CDR1 and CDR2 sequences are SQVTM and ANQGSEA. This CDR3 spans 13 amino acids. V dropped 7 bases and J dropped 7; count of bases not matched to a gene: 12. CDR3 sequence: CSANRDSEGTQYF. The CDR3 nucleotides read TGCAGCGCAAACCGGGACAGCGAAGGGACCCAGTACTTC.

This chain connects TRBV9 to TRBJ1-3; the D is unclear. There are 16 residues in the CDR3. Trimming removed 0 bases from V and 0 bases from J, with 10 bases in between. The germline V gene encodes CDR1 SGDLS and CDR2 YYNGEE. The CDR3 loop is CASSVEAGSSGNTIYF. CDR3 DNA: TGTGCCAGCAGCGTAGAGGCAGGAAGCTCTGGAAACACCATATATTTT.

This clone was seen just once. The rearrangement links TRBV5-1 to TRBJ2-2; D uncertain. Trimming took 2 bases from V and 3 from J, leaving 8 bases between them. CDR1 and CDR2 (germline): SGHRS, YFSETQ. The CDR3 runs to 14 residues. In DNA form, the CDR3 reads TGCGCCAGCAGCTTCGGTGATCACACCGGGGAGCTGTTTTTT. This codes for CASSFGDHTGELFF.

This chain links TRBV5-1 with TRBJ2-5; D perhaps matches TRBD2 (6 bases). Per germline, CDR1 SGHRS and CDR2 YFSETQ. V was clipped by 0 bases and J by 2 bases, with 14 bases between them. This CDR3 spans 16 amino acids. DNA for the CDR3: TGCGCCAGCAGCTTGGCTACGGCTAGCGCACAAGAGACCCAGTACTTC. It is translated as CASSLATASAQETQYF.

The chain employs TRBV6-1 and TRBJ2-7; no clear D. The CDR3 spans 13 residues. V was clipped by 2 bases and J by 0 bases, with 5 bases between them. In germline, CDR1 is MNHNS, CDR2 SASEGT. The CDR3 loop is CASSETVSYEQYF. DNA of the CDR3: TGTGCCAGCAGTGAAACAGTCTCCTACGAGCAGTACTTC.

This chain joins TRBV6-1 and TRBJ2-1; D call uncertain. The length of the CDR3 is 12 residues. Germline V gives CDR1 MNHNS, CDR2 SASEGT. V lost 8 bases and J lost 7, with 12 bases in between. Here the CDR3 DNA reads TGTGCCAGCCGGACCCCTGGTAATGAGCAGTTCTTC. Its protein product is CASRTPGNEQFF.

The gene calls are TRBV4-1 and TRBJ2-1; 9 nucleotides match TRBD2. With V trimmed by 1 base and J by 6 bases, 7 bases remained unmatched. CDR1 is MGHRA, CDR2 YSYEKL, per germline. CDR3 length: 16 amino acids. The DNA of the CDR3 is TGCGCCAGCAGCCAAGCCCCTAGCGGGACCTTCAATGAGCAGTTCTTC. Its protein product is CASSQAPSGTFNEQFF.

The chain is built from TRBV28 and TRBJ1-5, with 7 bases lining up with TRBD1. The length of the CDR3 is 13 residues. Germline V gives CDR1 MDHEN, CDR2 SYDVKM. V lost 7 bases and J lost 7; bases outside the gene matches: 7. CDR3 loop: CASTQGQQQPQHF. The CDR3 coding sequence is TGTGCCAGCACCCAGGGACAGCAACAGCCCCAGCATTTT.

The chain couples TRBV5-1 to TRBJ2-1; 14 bases are shared with TRBD2. J was trimmed by 8 bases and V by 1 base; bases with no gene match: 2. The germline gives CDR1 SGHRS, CDR2 YFSETQ. CDR3 length: 15 residues. CDR3 coding DNA: TGCGCCAGCAGCTTGAGGGGACTAGCGGGAGATGAGCAGTTCTTC. Translation gives CASSLRGLAGDEQFF.

This clone occurred a few times. This rearrangement joins TRBV30 to TRBJ2-7; TRBD2 is a possible D gene (6 bases). V shed 3 bases and J shed 3 bases, with 12 bases lying between them. The CDR3 has 13 amino acids. Germline V lookup: CDR1 GTSNPN, CDR2 SVGIG (reference sequence). The CDR3 protein is CAWSADYLYEQYF. DNA of the CDR3: TGTGCCTGGAGCGCGGACTACCTCTACGAGCAGTACTTC.

In this sample, this clone turned up a few times. The J gene is TRBJ1-2, the V gene TRBV5-8; D call uncertain. The germline V and J ends were trimmed by 5 bases and 2 bases, with 19 bases remaining between them. There are 16 residues in the CDR3. Germline CDR1 reads SGHTS; CDR2 reads YDEGEE. CDR3 loop: CASSHNMVGRNYGYTF. The DNA of the CDR3 is TGTGCCAGCAGTCATAACATGGTTGGGCGAAACTATGGCTACACCTTC.